These 26 T cell receptor beta chains came from one sample sequenced in a study of PD-1 blockade in classical Hodgkin lymphoma. Libraries were prepared by immunoSEQ multiplex PCR; TCRdb keeps only in-frame clonotypes and omits some of them. Seen here are about 39,000 clones, 60% to 80% observed once, and the top ten hold roughly 15%. Every one of the patients relapsed after autologous stem cell transplantation (brentuximab vedotin exposure was variable). The sample consisted of peripheral blood mononuclear cells (PBMCs), taken before the second cycle of nivolumab. These receptors were taken from a human donor with classical Hodgkin lymphoma.

The DNA for the CDR3 is TGCGCCAGCAGCCAATATGTATCGGGGGGAGTTGGAAGCAATCAGCCCCAGCATTTT. It yields the protein CASSQYVSGGVGSNQPQHF. J is TRBJ1-5 and V is TRBV4-3, with D possibly TRBD1 on 5 matching bases. This CDR3 spans 19 amino acids. Germline assignment: CDR1 LGHNA and CDR2 YSLEER. V was cut by 2 bases and J by 1 base, with 21 bases left in between.

This clone was detected a few times. The rearrangement uses TRBV5-1 and TRBJ1-1; 8 nucleotides align to TRBD1. This CDR3 contains 17 residues. The germline V gene has CDR1 SGHRS and CDR2 YFSETQ. Losses at the gene ends were 0 bases for V and 0 bases for J; bases not matched to a gene: 7. The CDR3 sequence is CASSLEGQGVMNTEAFF. Written as DNA, the CDR3 is TGCGCCAGCAGCTTGGAAGGACAGGGAGTCATGAACACTGAAGCTTTCTTT.

This clone has more than one count but fewer than ten. The chain recombines TRBV2 with TRBJ1-2; D possibly corresponds to TRBD1 (6 bases). Deletions cut 5 bases from V and 0 bases from J, with 16 bases between. This CDR3 spans 16 amino acids. From germline, CDR1 is SNHLY and CDR2 FYNNEI. The CDR3 DNA sequence: TGTGCCAGCAGTTCTTCACAGGGATCAGCTAACTATGGCTACACCTTC. The encoded protein is CASSSSQGSANYGYTF. The whole variable domain, remainder taken from reference TRBV2 and TRBJ1-2, is EPEVTQTPSHQVTQMGQEVILRCVPISNHLYFYWYRQILGQKVEFLVSFYNNEISEKSEIFDDQFSVERPDGSNFTLKIRSTKLEDSAMYFCASSSSQGSANYGYTFGSGTRLTVV.

The chain employs TRBV5-1 and TRBJ2-5, with 9 bases matching TRBD1. CDR3 length: 14 residues. Germline V gene sequence: CDR1 SGHRS, CDR2 YFSETQ. With V trimmed by 6 bases and J by 5 bases, 8 bases remained unmatched. CDR3 DNA sequence: TGCGCCAGCACCGTACAGGGGGCTGGGGAGACCCAGTACTTC. It specifies CASTVQGAGETQYF. The full variable domain, in which reference TRBV5-1 and TRBJ2-5 provide the parts outside the CDR3, is KAGVTQTPRYLIKTRGQQVTLSCSPISGHRSVSWYQQTPGQGLQFLFEYFSETQRNKGNFPGRFSGRQFSNSRSEMNVSTLELGDSALYLCASTVQGAGETQYFGPGTRLLVL.

The chain recombines TRBV7-6 with TRBJ2-1; perhaps D is TRBD1 or TRBD2 (5 bases each). Germline assignment: CDR1 SGHVS and CDR2 FNYEAQ. V lost 2 bases to trimming and J lost 7 bases, with 12 bases between them. The CDR3 is 14 residues long. This chain's CDR3 is CASSLTGTVNEQFF. The CDR3 DNA reads TGTGCCAGCAGCTTAACCGGGACCGTTAATGAGCAGTTCTTC. The full variable domain, with the rest looked up from reference TRBV7-6 and TRBJ2-1, is GAGVSQSPRYKVTKRGQDVALRCDPISGHVSLYWYRQALGQGPEFLTYFNYEAQQDKSGLPNDRFSAERPEGSISTLTIQRTEQRDSAMYRCASSLTGTVNEQFFGPGTRLTVL.

This clone came up a few times. The chain employs TRBV5-4 and TRBJ2-1; D is possibly TRBD2 (5 bases). Germline V gives CDR1 SGHNT, CDR2 YYREEE (reference sequence). Deletions cut 0 bases from V and 9 bases from J, with 7 bases between. This CDR3 region has 12 residues. CDR3: CASSLAGSEQFF. In DNA, the CDR3 is TGTGCCAGCAGCTTGGCGGGGAGTGAGCAGTTCTTC.

This clone is labeled as medium-sized. The V gene is TRBV28, the J gene TRBJ2-1; the match to TRBD2 covers 8 bases. The CDR3 has 15 residues. CDR1 and CDR2 from the germline V gene are MDHEN and SYDVKM. Trimming cost V 6 bases and J 7 bases; bases outside gene matches: 11. In nucleotides, the CDR3 is TGTGCCAGCAGGCAAAGCGGACTAGCTCATAATGAGCAGTTCTTC. This translates into CASRQSGLAHNEQFF. Using reference TRBV28 and TRBJ2-1 for the parts outside the CDR3, the full variable domain is DVKVTQSSRYLVKRTGEKVFLECVQDMDHENMFWYRQDPGLGLRLIYFSYDVKMKEKGDIPEGYSVSREKKERFSLILESASTNQTSMYLCASRQSGLAHNEQFFGPGTRLTVL.

The chain employs TRBV28 and TRBJ2-7, with D perhaps being TRBD1 or TRBD2 (5 bases each). The V end lost 10 bases, the J end lost 4 bases, and 11 bases lay between the germline ends. The CDR3 sequence is 11 residues long. Per the germline V gene, CDR1 is MDHEN and CDR2 is SYDVKM. This chain's CDR3 is CATLGTYEQYF. As DNA, the CDR3 is TGTGCCACTCTAGGGACGTACGAGCAGTACTTC.

This clone is a singleton in its sample. J is TRBJ2-1 and V is TRBV18; 8 bases line up with TRBD2. V dropped 4 bases and J dropped 7; count of bases not matched to a gene: 9. Looked up from germline, CDR1 is KGHSH and CDR2 is LQKENI. The CDR3 has 15 residues. The CDR3 protein is CASSQPGLVGNEQFF. In DNA, the CDR3 is TGTGCCAGCTCACAACCGGGACTAGTGGGTAATGAGCAGTTCTTC.

This clone was counted a few times. The V and J genes are TRBV10-3 and TRBJ1-2; tentatively, D is TRBD1 (5 bases). The CDR3 runs 15 residues. Between the trimmed V and J ends, which lost 2 bases and 5 bases, there was a span of 15 bases. The germline V gene has CDR1 ENHRY and CDR2 SYGVKD. The DNA of the CDR3 is TGTGCCATCAGTGAGACTACGGGACGGCCGTATGGCTACACCTTC. This codes for CAISETTGRPYGYTF.

This CDR3 is CASSRTGADYEQYF. CDR3 nucleotide sequence: TGTGCCAGCAGCCGAACGGGGGCGGACTACGAGCAGTACTTC. This chain connects TRBV6-1 to TRBJ2-7; the D call may be TRBD1 or TRBD2 (6 bases each). Germline-derived CDR1 and CDR2 are MNHNS and SASEGT. Trimming removed 6 bases at V and 3 bases at J, with 15 bases between. CDR3 length equals 14 residues.

This clone was recorded a few times. This rearrangement joins TRBV7-2 to TRBJ1-2, with D possibly being TRBD1 (5 bases). The CDR3 is 15 amino acids. Between the trimmed V and J ends, which lost 6 bases and 2 bases, there was a span of 16 bases. The germline V gene has CDR1 SGHTA and CDR2 FQGNSA. CDR3 amino acids: CASSSWDRENYGYTF. The CDR3 bases are TGTGCCAGCAGTTCTTGGGACCGGGAAAACTATGGCTACACCTTC.

The gene calls are TRBV4-3 and TRBJ2-5; a possible D gene is TRBD2 (6 bases). Per germline, CDR1 LGHNA and CDR2 YSLEER. The length of the CDR3 is 15 residues. V gave up 0 bases and J gave up 9 bases, with 17 bases separating them. CDR3 sequence (DNA): TGCGCCAGCAGCCAAGATCGGAGGGGCCACCGGGCCCAGTACTTC. Translation: CASSQDRRGHRAQYF.

This clone came up a few times. The chain uses TRBV4-1 and TRBJ1-4; possible D gene TRBD1, 5 bases. The CDR3 covers 15 residues. The germline V and J ends were trimmed by 1 base and 0 bases, with 6 bases remaining between them. CDR1 and CDR2 (germline): MGHRA, YSYEKL. Here the CDR3 DNA reads TGCGCCAGCAGCCAAGGACAGTCAACTAATGAAAAACTGTTTTTT. It translates to CASSQGQSTNEKLFF.

The rearrangement links TRBV28 to TRBJ2-1; 13 nucleotides match TRBD2. The CDR3 is made up of 17 amino acids. Germline trimming cut 10 bases from V and 2 bases from J; bases unmatched to any gene: 11. Germline assignment: CDR1 MDHEN and CDR2 SYDVKM. CDR3 in DNA: TGTGCCACCAGACTAGCGGGAGGAATAGGCGCCTACAATGAGCAGTTCTTC. Translation gives CATRLAGGIGAYNEQFF.

The J gene is TRBJ2-7, the V gene TRBV19; D gene uncertain. Per the germline V gene, CDR1 is LNHDA and CDR2 is SQIVND (reference sequence). The germline V and J ends were trimmed by 4 bases and 3 bases, with 16 bases remaining between them. The CDR3 spans 15 residues. The CDR3 spells CASSKMAEVYYEQYF. For the CDR3, the DNA is TGTGCCAGTAGTAAGATGGCGGAAGTCTACTACGAGCAGTACTTC.

The CDR3 DNA follows: TGTGCCAGCAGTGACTACGCGGGGGGCTACACCTTC. This codes for CASSDYAGGYTF. The V gene is TRBV2, the J gene TRBJ1-2; D is undetermined. The germline V gene encodes CDR1 SNHLY and CDR2 FYNNEI. The CDR3 consists of 12 residues. Trimming stripped 3 bases from V and 8 bases from J, with 10 bases between.

This clone was seen more than once but under ten times. V usage is TRBV18 and J usage is TRBJ2-7; no firm D call. CDR1 KGHSH and CDR2 LQKENI come from the germline V gene. The CDR3 is 13 residues long. Trimming cost V 0 bases and J 5 bases, with 8 bases left between them. This chain's CDR3 is CASSPPIRDEQYF. As DNA, the CDR3 is TGTGCCAGCTCACCACCGATAAGGGACGAGCAGTACTTC.

On this clone itself: This CDR3 is also generated by other DNA sequences in the sample. The rearrangement links TRBV7-8 to TRBJ2-1; perhaps D is TRBD1 or TRBD2 (5 bases each). Trimming stripped 1 base from V and 1 base from J, with 8 bases between. The CDR3 consists of 15 residues. Germline loops: CDR1 SGHVS, CDR2 FQNEAQ. The CDR3 nucleotides read TGTGCCAGCAGCTTAGAGAGGGGTTCCTACAATGAGCAGTTCTTC. This gives the protein CASSLERGSYNEQFF.

The chain combines TRBV11-2 with TRBJ2-2, with 8 bases that match TRBD1. The CDR3 contains 14 residues. V shed 8 bases, J shed 1 base, and the junction held 3 bases outside the gene matches. Germline CDR1 SGHAT, CDR2 FQNNGV. CDR3 protein: CASVGTGNTGELFF. In DNA form, the CDR3 reads TGTGCCAGCGTCGGGACAGGGAACACCGGGGAGCTGTTTTTT.

To note about this clone: The final CDR3 position lacks the conserved phenylalanine or tryptophan, pointing to a likely read error. The DNA is left out, because the CDR3 cannot be placed on it with certainty; the CDR3 is given as TCRdb lists it. This sequence joins TRBV10-2 and TRBJ1-1. The CDR3 is made up of 11 amino acids, end residues included. Germline V gene lookup returns CDR1 WSHSY and CDR2 SAAADI. Here the CDR3 reads CASSESSRLHL.

This clone has only one observation. This clone may be a read error of a much larger clone one base away. Other DNA sequences from this sample encode an identical CDR3 as well. The chain has TRBV30 and TRBJ1-2; 9 nucleotides match TRBD1. The CDR3 is made up of 15 amino acids. Germline values: CDR1 GTSNPN, CDR2 SVGIG (reference sequence). CDR3 in DNA: TGTGCCTGGAGCGGGACAGGGCACTCTAACTACGGCTACACCTTC. It encodes CAWSGTGHSNYGYTF.

This rearrangement joins TRBV6-4 to TRBJ2-7; D unclear. V was shortened by 8 bases and J by 0 bases, with 26 bases between the two germline ends. This CDR3 has 18 residues. The germline CDR1 and CDR2 sequences are MRHNA and SNTAGT. The CDR3 DNA reads TGTGCCAGCCCAATTAGTCCCCACACAGCCCAAAGCTCCTACGAGCAGTACTTC. The encoded protein is CASPISPHTAQSSYEQYF.

V usage is TRBV7-9 and J usage is TRBJ1-5; no reliable D call. The germline V and J ends were trimmed by 1 base and 1 base, with 8 bases remaining between them. Germline CDR1 and CDR2: SEHNR and FQNEAQ (reference sequence). CDR3 length: 15 residues. The CDR3 region has the DNA TGTGCCAGCAGCTTAGGGGTTGGGAGCAATCAGCCCCAGCATTTT. It yields the protein CASSLGVGSNQPQHF. Full variable domain (outside the CDR3, taken from reference TRBV7-9 and TRBJ1-5): DTGVSQNPRHKITKRGQNVTFRCDPISEHNRLYWYRQTLGQGPEFLTYFQNEAQLEKSRLLSDRFSAERPKGSFSTLEIQRTEQGDSAMYLCASSLGVGSNQPQHFGDGTRLSIL.

This clone appeared a few times. The rearrangement links TRBV6-5 to TRBJ2-4; possible D gene TRBD2, 6 bases. With 6 bases removed from V and 1 base from J, the gap between germline ends came to 7 bases. In germline, CDR1 is MNHEY, CDR2 SVGAGI. This CDR3 is 13 amino acids long. The DNA of the CDR3 is TGTGCCAGCAGAGGAGGGGCCAAAAACATTCAGTACTTC. Its translation is CASRGGAKNIQYF.

This clone has only a few counts. The J gene is TRBJ2-1, the V gene TRBV6-6; possible D gene TRBD1, 6 bases. CDR1 and CDR2 from the germline V gene are MNHNY and SVGAGI (reference sequence). V was shortened by 7 bases and J by 9 bases, with 13 bases between the two germline ends. CDR3 size: 12 residues. The chain's CDR3 is CASTIGGVEQFF. Written as DNA, the CDR3 is TGTGCCAGCACGATTGGGGGCGTTGAGCAGTTCTTC.